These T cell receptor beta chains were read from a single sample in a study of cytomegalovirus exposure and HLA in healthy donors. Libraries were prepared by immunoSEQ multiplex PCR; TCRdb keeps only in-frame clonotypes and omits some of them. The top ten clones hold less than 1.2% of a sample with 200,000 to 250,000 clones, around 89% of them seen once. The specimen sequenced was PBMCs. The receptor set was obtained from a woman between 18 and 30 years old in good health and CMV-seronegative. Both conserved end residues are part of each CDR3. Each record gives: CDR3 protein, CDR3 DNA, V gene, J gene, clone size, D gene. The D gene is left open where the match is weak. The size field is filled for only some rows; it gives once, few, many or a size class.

CAWGSGKTSGVLNEQFF	TGTGCCTGGGGTTCGGGGAAAACTAGCGGGGTACTCAATGAGCAGTTCTTC	TRBV30	TRBJ2-1	NA	TRBD2
CASSQGGGSTDTQYF	TGCGCCAGCAGCCAAGGCGGGGGAAGCACAGATACGCAGTATTTT	TRBV4-3	TRBJ2-3	once	TRBD2
CASRFVNRTSGRLFPKTQYF	TGTGCCAGCAGATTCGTTAATCGGACTAGCGGGAGACTATTCCCAAAGACCCAGTACTTC	TRBV7-3	TRBJ2-5	few	TRBD2
CASSLVAGSSYEQYF	TGCGCCAGCAGCTTGGTAGCGGGAAGCTCCTACGAGCAGTACTTC	TRBV5-1	TRBJ2-7	NA	TRBD2
CAAGTGGNYGYTF	TGTGCCGCAGGGACAGGGGGGAACTATGGCTACACCTTC	TRBV7-9	TRBJ1-2	NA	TRBD1
CASSRDRANTEAFF	TGTGCCAGCAGTCGGGACAGGGCTAACACTGAAGCTTTCTTT	TRBV6-5	TRBJ1-1	NA	TRBD1
CATSARDIFYNEQFF	TGTGCCACCAGCGCACGGGACATTTTCTACAATGAGCAGTTCTTC	TRBV15	TRBJ2-1	once	NA
CASSRTGQLQETQYF	TGTGCCAGTAGTAGGACGGGACAGCTTCAAGAGACCCAGTACTTC	TRBV19	TRBJ2-5	NA	TRBD1
CASSYDRGEKLFF	TGTGCCAGCAGTTACGACAGGGGAGAAAAACTGTTTTTT	TRBV6-6	TRBJ1-4	NA	TRBD1
CASSFPLSGTQYF	TGTGCCAGCAGCTTCCCGTTGAGTGGTACGCAGTATTTT	TRBV7-9	TRBJ2-3	NA	NA
CALLLDERFDEQYF	TGTGCCTTACTACTGGATGAAAGGTTTGACGAGCAGTACTTC	TRBV30	TRBJ2-7	NA	NA
CASSEEGGMTSSYNEQFF	TGTGCCAGCAGTGAAGAGGGCGGGATGACAAGCTCCTACAATGAGCAGTTCTTC	TRBV2	TRBJ2-1	NA	NA
CASSLTSRDEQYF	TGTGCCAGCAGCTTAACCTCCCGGGACGAGCAGTACTTC	TRBV7-6	TRBJ2-7	NA	NA
CASTTGERAGNTIYF	TGTGCCAGCACCACAGGGGAAAGGGCTGGAAACACCATATATTTT	TRBV28	TRBJ1-3	NA	TRBD1
CASSVEFRSKFGNTIYF	TGTGCCAGCAGCGTAGAATTCCGGTCTAAGTTTGGAAACACCATATATTTT	TRBV9	TRBJ1-3	NA	NA
CASSEVPRVNAYF	TGTGCCAGCAGTGAAGTCCCCCGCGTTAATGCGTATTTT	TRBV6-1	TRBJ2-3	NA	NA
CASSPAAGSPYEQYF	TGCGCCAGCAGCCCTGCCGCGGGCTCTCCCTACGAGCAGTACTTC	TRBV4-3	TRBJ2-7	NA	NA
CASSFGGTTVDEQFF	TGTGCCAGCAGCTTCGGTGGGACTACCGTCGATGAGCAGTTCTTC	TRBV7-3	TRBJ2-1	NA	TRBD2
CATSRGEDGYTF	TGTGCCACCAGCAGGGGGGAGGATGGCTACACCTTC	TRBV15	TRBJ1-2	NA	NA
CASSPTGGVGTQYF	TGTGCCAGCAGCCCGACAGGGGGCGTTGGGACCCAGTACTTC	TRBV7-2	TRBJ2-5	NA	TRBD1
CASSYREAGETQYF	TGTGCCAGCAGCTACCGGGAAGCGGGGGAGACCCAGTACTTC	TRBV5-5	TRBJ2-5	NA	TRBD2
CASVLSGTGGGPTNEKLFF	TGTGCCAGCGTACTATCCGGGACAGGGGGCGGCCCAACTAATGAAAAACTGTTTTTT	TRBV27	TRBJ1-4	NA	TRBD1
CATQGTGYEKLFF	TGTGCCACCCAAGGGACAGGGTATGAAAAACTGTTTTTT	TRBV19	TRBJ1-4	NA	TRBD1
CASSSSGGNGYTF	TGTGCCAGCAGCTCATCGGGTGGTAATGGCTACACCTTC	TRBV7-8	TRBJ1-2	NA	NA
CASSQETVARGTDTQYF	TGTGCCAGCAGCCAAGAGACAGTCGCACGGGGCACAGATACGCAGTATTTT	TRBV14	TRBJ2-3	once	NA
CASSQGLGRTGNTIYF	TGCGCCAGCAGCCAAGGCCTGGGGCGCACTGGAAACACCATATATTTT	TRBV4-1	TRBJ1-3	NA	NA
CASSLGPRPDEQFF	TGTGCCAGCAGCTTAGGTCCTAGACCCGATGAGCAGTTCTTC	TRBV13	TRBJ2-1	NA	NA
CASSYRAGGIQETQYF	TGTGCCAGCAGTTATAGGGCGGGGGGGATACAAGAGACCCAGTACTTC	TRBV6-5	TRBJ2-5	NA	TRBD2
CASSPRGLAPYEQYF	TGTGCCAGCAGTCCACGGGGACTAGCCCCTTACGAGCAGTACTTC	TRBV27	TRBJ2-7	NA	TRBD2
CASSAVMKGTGRGTQYF	TGTGCCAGCAGCGCAGTTATGAAAGGGACAGGGCGAGGGACCCAGTACTTC	TRBV7-9	TRBJ2-5	NA	TRBD1
CASSLAGTGRQRTF	TGTGCCAGCAGTTTAGCCGGGACTGGGCGTCAACGCACCTTC	TRBV27	TRBJ1-2	once	NA
CASSQHLGGYGYTF	TGTGCCAGCAGCCAACATCTGGGGGGCTATGGCTACACCTTC	TRBV7-2	TRBJ1-2	NA	NA
CASSIGLAGSNQETQYF	TGTGCCAGCAGCATAGGACTAGCGGGGTCGAATCAAGAGACCCAGTACTTC	TRBV7-9	TRBJ2-5	NA	TRBD2
CASSLVHGSDEQYF	TGCGCCAGCAGCTTAGTACACGGAAGCGACGAGCAGTACTTC	TRBV5-1	TRBJ2-7	once	NA
CAISESTGSLYEQYF	TGTGCCATCAGTGAGTCGACTGGGAGCTTGTACGAGCAGTACTTC	TRBV10-3	TRBJ2-7	NA	NA